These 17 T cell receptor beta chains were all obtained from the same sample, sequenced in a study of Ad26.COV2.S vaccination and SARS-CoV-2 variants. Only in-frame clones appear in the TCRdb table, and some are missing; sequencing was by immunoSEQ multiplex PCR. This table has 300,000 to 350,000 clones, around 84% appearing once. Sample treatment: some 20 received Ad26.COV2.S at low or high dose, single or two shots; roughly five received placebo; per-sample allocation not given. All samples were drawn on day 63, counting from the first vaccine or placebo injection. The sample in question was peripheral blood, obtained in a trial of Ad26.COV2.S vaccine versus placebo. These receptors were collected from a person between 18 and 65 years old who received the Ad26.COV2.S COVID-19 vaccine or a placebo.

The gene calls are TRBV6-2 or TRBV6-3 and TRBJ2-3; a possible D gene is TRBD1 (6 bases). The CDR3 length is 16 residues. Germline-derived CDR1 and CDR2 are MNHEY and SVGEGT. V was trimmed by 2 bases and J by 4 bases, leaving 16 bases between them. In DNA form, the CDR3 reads TGTGCCAGCAGTTACCCGCCAGACAGGTCCCCAGATACGCAGTATTTT. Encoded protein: CASSYPPDRSPDTQYF.

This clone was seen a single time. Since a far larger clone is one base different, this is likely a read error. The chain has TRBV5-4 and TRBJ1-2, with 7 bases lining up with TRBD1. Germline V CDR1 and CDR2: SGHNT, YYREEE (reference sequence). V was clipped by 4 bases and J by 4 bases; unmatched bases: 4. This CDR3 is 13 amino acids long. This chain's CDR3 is CASSQTGSYGYTF. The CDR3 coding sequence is TGTGCCAGCAGCCAGACAGGGAGCTATGGCTACACCTTC.

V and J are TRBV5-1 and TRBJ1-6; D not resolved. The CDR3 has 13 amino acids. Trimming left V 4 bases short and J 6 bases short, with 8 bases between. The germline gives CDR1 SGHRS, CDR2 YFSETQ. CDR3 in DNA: TGCGCCAGCAGCCCGGGGTTTAATTCACCCCTCCACTTT. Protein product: CASSPGFNSPLHF. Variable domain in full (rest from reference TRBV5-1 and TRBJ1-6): KAGVTQTPRYLIKTRGQQVTLSCSPISGHRSVSWYQQTPGQGLQFLFEYFSETQRNKGNFPGRFSGRQFSNSRSEMNVSTLELGDSALYLCASSPGFNSPLHFGNGTRLTVT.

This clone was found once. This chain's CDR3 is CASSARQGDYNEQFF. Here the CDR3 DNA reads TGTGCCAGCAGCGCCCGACAGGGAGACTACAATGAGCAGTTCTTC. The chain combines TRBV9 with TRBJ2-1, with 7 bases identical to TRBD1. With 3 bases clipped from V and 3 bases from J, the junction kept 6 bases outside the gene matches. The CDR3 loop spans 15 amino acids. CDR1 and CDR2 from the germline V gene are SGDLS and YYNGEE. Full variable domain (rest looked up from reference TRBV9 and TRBJ2-1): DSGVTQTPKHLITATGQRVTLRCSPRSGDLSVYWYQQSLDQGLQFLIQYYNGEERAKGNILERFSAQQFPDLHSELNLSSLELGDSALYFCASSARQGDYNEQFFGPGTRLTVL.

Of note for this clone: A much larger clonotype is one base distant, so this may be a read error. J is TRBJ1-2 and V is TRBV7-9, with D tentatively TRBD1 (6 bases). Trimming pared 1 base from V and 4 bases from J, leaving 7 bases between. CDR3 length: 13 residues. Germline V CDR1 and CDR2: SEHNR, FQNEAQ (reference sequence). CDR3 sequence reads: CASSLGTVYGYTF. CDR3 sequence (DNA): TGTGCCAGCAGCTTAGGGACAGTCTATGGCTACACCTTC.

CDR3 nucleotides: TGTGCCAGCAGCTTCTCAGGGGATGGCTACACCTTC. This sequence encodes CASSFSGDGYTF. The chain carries TRBV11-2 and TRBJ1-2; D is perhaps TRBD1 (6 bases). The V gene's germline CDR1 is SGHAT and CDR2 FQNNGV. V dropped 3 bases and J dropped 6 bases, with 8 bases sitting between them. This CDR3 comprises 12 residues.

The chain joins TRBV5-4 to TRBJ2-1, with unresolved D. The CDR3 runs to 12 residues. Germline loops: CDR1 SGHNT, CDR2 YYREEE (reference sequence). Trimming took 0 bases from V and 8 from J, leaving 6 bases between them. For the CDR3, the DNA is TGTGCCAGCAGCTTGGCCCGGGATGAGCAGTTCTTC. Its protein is CASSLARDEQFF.

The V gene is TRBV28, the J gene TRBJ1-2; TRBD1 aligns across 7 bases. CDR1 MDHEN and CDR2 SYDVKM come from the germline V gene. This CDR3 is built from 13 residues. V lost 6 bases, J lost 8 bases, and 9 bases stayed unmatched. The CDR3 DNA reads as TGTGCCAGCAGGCCTACAGGGGATAAGGGCTACACCTTC. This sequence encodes CASRPTGDKGYTF.

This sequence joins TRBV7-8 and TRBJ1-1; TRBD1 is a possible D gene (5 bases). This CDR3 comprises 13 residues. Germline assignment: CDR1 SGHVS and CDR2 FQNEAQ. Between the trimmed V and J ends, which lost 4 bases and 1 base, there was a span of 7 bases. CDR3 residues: CASSSDRNTEAFF. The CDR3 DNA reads TGTGCCAGCAGCTCCGACAGGAACACTGAAGCTTTCTTT.

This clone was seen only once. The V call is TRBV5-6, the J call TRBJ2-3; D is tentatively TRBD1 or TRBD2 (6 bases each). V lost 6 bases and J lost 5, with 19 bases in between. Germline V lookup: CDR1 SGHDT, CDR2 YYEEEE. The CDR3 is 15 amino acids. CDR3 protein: CASTISGASRDTQYF. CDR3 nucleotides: TGTGCCAGCACCATTTCGGGGGCTAGCCGAGATACGCAGTATTTT.

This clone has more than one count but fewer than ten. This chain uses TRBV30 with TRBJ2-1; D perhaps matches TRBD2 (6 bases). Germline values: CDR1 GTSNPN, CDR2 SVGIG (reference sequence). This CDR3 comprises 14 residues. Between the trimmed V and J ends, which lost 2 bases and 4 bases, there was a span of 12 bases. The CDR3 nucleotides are TGTGCCTGGAGTAAGGAGGCGGGGTACAATGAGCAGTTCTTC. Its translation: CAWSKEAGYNEQFF. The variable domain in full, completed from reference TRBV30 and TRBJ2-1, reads SQTIHQWPATLVQPVGSPLSLECTVEGTSNPNLYWYRQAAGRGLQLLFYSVGIGQISSEVPQNLSASRPQDRQFILSSKKLLLSDSGFYLCAWSKEAGYNEQFFGPGTRLTVL.

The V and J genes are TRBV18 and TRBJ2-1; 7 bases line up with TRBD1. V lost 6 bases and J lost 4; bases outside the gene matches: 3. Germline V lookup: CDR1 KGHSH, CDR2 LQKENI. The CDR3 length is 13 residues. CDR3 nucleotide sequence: TGTGCCAGCTCGGGACAGCTTTACAATGAGCAGTTCTTC. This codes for CASSGQLYNEQFF. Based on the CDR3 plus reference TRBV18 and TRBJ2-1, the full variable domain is NAGVMQNPRHLVRRRGQEARLRCSPMKGHSHVYWYRQLPEEGLKFMVYLQKENIIDESGMPKERFSAEFPKEGPSILRIQQVVRGDSAAYFCASSGQLYNEQFFGPGTRLTVL.

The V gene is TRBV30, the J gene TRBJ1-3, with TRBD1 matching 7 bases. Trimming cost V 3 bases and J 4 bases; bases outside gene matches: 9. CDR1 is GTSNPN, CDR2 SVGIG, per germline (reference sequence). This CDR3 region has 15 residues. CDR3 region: CAWSPWDSMGNTIYF. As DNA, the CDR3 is TGTGCCTGGAGCCCCTGGGACAGCATGGGAAACACCATATATTTT.

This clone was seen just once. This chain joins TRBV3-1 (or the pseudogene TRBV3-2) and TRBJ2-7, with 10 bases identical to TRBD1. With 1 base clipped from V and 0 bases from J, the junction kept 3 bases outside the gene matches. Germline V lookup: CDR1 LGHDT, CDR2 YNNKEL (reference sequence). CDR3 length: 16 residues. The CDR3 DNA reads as TGTGCCAGCAGCCAAGGCTGGGACAGGGGCTCCTACGAGCAGTACTTC. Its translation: CASSQGWDRGSYEQYF.

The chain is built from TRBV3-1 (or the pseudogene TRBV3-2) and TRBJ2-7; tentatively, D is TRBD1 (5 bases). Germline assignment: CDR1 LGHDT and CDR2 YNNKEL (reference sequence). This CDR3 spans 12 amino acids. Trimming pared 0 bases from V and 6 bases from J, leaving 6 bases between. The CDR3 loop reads CASSQEQGEQYF. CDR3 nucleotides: TGTGCCAGCAGCCAAGAGCAGGGCGAGCAGTACTTC.

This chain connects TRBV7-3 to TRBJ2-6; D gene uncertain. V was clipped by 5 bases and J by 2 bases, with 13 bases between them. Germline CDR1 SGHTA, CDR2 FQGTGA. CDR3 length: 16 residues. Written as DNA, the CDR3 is TGTGCCAGCAGCACCCCCGGTCAGGCTGGGGCCAACGTCCTGACTTTC. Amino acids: CASSTPGQAGANVLTF.

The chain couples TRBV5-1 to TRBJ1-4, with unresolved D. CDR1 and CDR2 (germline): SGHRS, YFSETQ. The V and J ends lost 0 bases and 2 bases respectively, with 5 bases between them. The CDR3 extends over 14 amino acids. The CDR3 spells CASSLAETNEKLFF. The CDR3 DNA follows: TGCGCCAGCAGCTTGGCGGAGACTAATGAAAAACTGTTTTTT.